The T cell receptor beta chain under discussion was sequenced for a study of T-cell reconstitution after alpha-beta-depleted transplantation in children. Preparation of the TCRbeta library used unique molecular identifiers. TCRdb called the PCR reads again in MiXCR, with one record for every CDR3 protein. The sample lists approximately 1,000,000 distinct CDR3 sequences; roughly 29% were seen once. This clonotype was picked up a small number of times. This CDR3 spans 14 amino acids. Unmatched junction bases numbered 6, after V lost 6 bases and J lost 4 bases. V gene TRBV12-3 or TRBV12-4 combines with J gene TRBJ1-1, with 9 bases matching TRBD1. Source: PBMCs, mostly from graft donor cells, taken 360 days after TCRalphabeta/CD19-depleted stem cell transplant. The clonotype originates from a boy under two years old who had a stem cell transplant for SCID, so the T cells may come from the graft donor. CDR3 in DNA: TGTGCCAGCAGGGGGGACAGGGCAAGCACTGAAGCTTTCTTT. The encoded protein is CASRGDRASTEAFF.